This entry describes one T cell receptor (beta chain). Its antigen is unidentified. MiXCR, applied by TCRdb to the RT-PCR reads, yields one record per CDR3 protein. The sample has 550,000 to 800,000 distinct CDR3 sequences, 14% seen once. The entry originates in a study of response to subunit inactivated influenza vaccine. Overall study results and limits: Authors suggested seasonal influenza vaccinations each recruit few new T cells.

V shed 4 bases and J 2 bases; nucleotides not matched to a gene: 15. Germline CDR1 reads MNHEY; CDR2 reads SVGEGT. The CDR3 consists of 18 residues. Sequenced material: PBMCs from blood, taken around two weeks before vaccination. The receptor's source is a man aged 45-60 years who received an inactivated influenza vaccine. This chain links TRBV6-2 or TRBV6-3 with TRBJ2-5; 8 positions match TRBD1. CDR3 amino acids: CASSFLLGQGLVQETQYF. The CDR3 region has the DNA TGTGCCAGCAGTTTTCTATTAGGACAGGGCCTAGTACAAGAGACCCAGTACTTC.